A selection of T cell receptor beta chains follows, all from one sample in a study of T cells in Graves' hyperthyroidism and ophthalmopathy. TCRdb reprocessed the multiplex PCR reads with MiXCR, giving one entry per CDR3 protein. The table records about 840,000 distinct CDR3 sequences, 38% of them present only once. Sequenced: blood. The receptors were gathered from a man between 18 and 29 years old with Graves' hyperthyroidism. Each CDR3 is given with its conserved first and last residue. Each record gives: clone size, CDR3 length, D gene, J gene, V gene, CDR3 DNA, CDR3 protein. The D gene is left open where the match is weak. Rows give clone size only sometimes, using once, few, many, or a class for an expanded clone.

size: NA; length: 13; D: NA; J: TRBJ1-5; V: TRBV10-3; DNA: TGTGCCATCAGTGGGGGACCCAATCAGCCCCAGCATTTT; CDR3: CAISGGPNQPQHF
size: NA; length: 16; D: NA; J: TRBJ2-5; V: TRBV25-1; DNA: TGTGCCAGCAGTGCTCCATGGGAGGTGGACCAAGAGACCCAGTACTTC; CDR3: CASSAPWEVDQETQYF
size: many; length: 14; D: NA; J: TRBJ2-7; V: TRBV4-1; DNA: TGCGCCAGCAGTCAAGAACAGGGAAGCTACGAGCAGTACTTC; CDR3: CASSQEQGSYEQYF
size: few; length: 12; D: NA; J: TRBJ2-7; V: TRBV20-1; DNA: TGCAGCGCTAGAGCGGATAGGGACGAGCAGTACTTC; CDR3: CSARADRDEQYF
size: NA; length: 14; D: NA; J: TRBJ1-6; V: TRBV12-3/TRBV12-4; DNA: TGTGCCAGCAAGGGGACCTCTGTGGATTCACCCCTCCACTTT; CDR3: CASKGTSVDSPLHF
size: many; length: 14; D: TRBD1; J: TRBJ1-4; V: TRBV6-1; DNA: TGTGCCAGCAGTGATGGACAGGGGTATGAAAAACTGTTTTTT; CDR3: CASSDGQGYEKLFF
size: NA; length: 15; D: NA; J: TRBJ1-4; V: TRBV20-1; DNA: TGCAGTGCTAGAGTGGGAACGGCTCTTAATGAAAAACTGTTTTTT; CDR3: CSARVGTALNEKLFF
size: few; length: 15; D: TRBD2; J: TRBJ2-5; V: TRBV11-2; DNA: TGTGCCAGCCACGCCTCGGGACTAAAACAAGAGACCCAGTACTTC; CDR3: CASHASGLKQETQYF
size: NA; length: 15; D: NA; J: TRBJ2-2; V: TRBV7-6; DNA: TGTGCCAGCACCCCCGGACGAGGTTATACCGGGGAGCTGTTTTTT; CDR3: CASTPGRGYTGELFF
size: NA; length: 16; D: NA; J: TRBJ1-2; V: TRBV19; DNA: TGTGCCAGTAGTCCCCGCGGGGGTCAGGGCGGCTATGGCTACACCTTC; CDR3: CASSPRGGQGGYGYTF
size: many; length: 13; D: NA; J: TRBJ1-1; V: TRBV10-3; DNA: TGTGCCATCAGTGAACAGGGCCGGACTGAAGCTTTCTTT; CDR3: CAISEQGRTEAFF
size: NA; length: 21; D: TRBD2; J: TRBJ2-5; V: TRBV13; DNA: TGTGCCAGCAGCTTAGTGTCTCGGTACCCGACTAGCGGGGCAGCACAAGAGACCCAGTACTTC; CDR3: CASSLVSRYPTSGAAQETQYF
size: NA; length: 13; D: NA; J: TRBJ2-2; V: TRBV15; DNA: TGTGCCACCCTCGACAGGAACACCGGGGAGCTGTTTTTT; CDR3: CATLDRNTGELFF
size: few; length: 16; D: NA; J: TRBJ2-7; V: TRBV5-6; DNA: TGTGCCAGCAGCTTGAGCCCCGGGACGGACCCCTACGAGCAGTACTTC; CDR3: CASSLSPGTDPYEQYF
size: few; length: 15; D: NA; J: TRBJ1-5; V: TRBV4-1; DNA: TGCGCCAGCAGCCAAGGAACAGTCTCCGACCAGCCCCAGCATTTT; CDR3: CASSQGTVSDQPQHF
size: NA; length: 13; D: NA; J: TRBJ2-7; V: TRBV7-2; DNA: TGTGCCAGCAGCGAAGCAGGTCTGGGAGAGCAGTACTTC; CDR3: CASSEAGLGEQYF
size: many; length: 14; D: TRBD1; J: TRBJ2-7; V: TRBV10-3; DNA: TGTGCCATCAGTGGAGCGGGACAGGGGAACGAGCAGTACTTC; CDR3: CAISGAGQGNEQYF
size: many; length: 14; D: NA; J: TRBJ2-7; V: TRBV7-9; DNA: TGTGCCAGCAGCTCCGCTACCGGTCCCTACGAGCAGTACTTC; CDR3: CASSSATGPYEQYF
size: NA; length: 14; D: NA; J: TRBJ1-1; V: TRBV5-1; DNA: TGCGCCAGCAGCGACGGAGGGCGCAAGGCTGAAGCTTTCTTT; CDR3: CASSDGGRKAEAFF
size: few; length: 13; D: NA; J: TRBJ1-1; V: TRBV6-5; DNA: TGTGCCAGCAGTTACGGAAGTCTTGGGGAAGCTTTCTTT; CDR3: CASSYGSLGEAFF
size: NA; length: 16; D: NA; J: TRBJ2-5; V: TRBV2; DNA: TGTGCCAGCAGTGACCCCGCCGCGGGCGCACAAGAGACCCAGTACTTC; CDR3: CASSDPAAGAQETQYF
size: many; length: 15; D: TRBD1; J: TRBJ2-2; V: TRBV2; DNA: TGTGCCAGCAAGAGCGACAGGGCGAATCCCGGGGAGCTGTTTTTT; CDR3: CASKSDRANPGELFF
size: many; length: 13; D: NA; J: TRBJ1-1; V: TRBV19; DNA: TGTGCCAGTAAACGAACGGTGAACACTGAAGCTTTCTTT; CDR3: CASKRTVNTEAFF
size: NA; length: 14; D: TRBD1; J: TRBJ1-2; V: TRBV29-1; DNA: TGCAGCGCATCAGGGGGGGGGATTTTTCCTGGCTACACCTTC; CDR3: CSASGGGIFPGYTF
size: NA; length: 12; D: NA; J: TRBJ1-5; V: TRBV12-3/TRBV12-4; DNA: TGTGCCAGCAGTTTAGGACAGTCCTACGAGCATTTT; CDR3: CASSLGQSYEHF
size: NA; length: 13; D: TRBD1; J: TRBJ1-2; V: TRBV10-2; DNA: TGCGCCAGCAGTGGTACAGGGGGGACTGGCTACACCTTC; CDR3: CASSGTGGTGYTF
size: few; length: 13; D: NA; J: TRBJ1-1; V: TRBV12-3/TRBV12-4; DNA: TGTGCCAGCAGGGGGGTCTGGCCCACTGAAGCTTTCTTT; CDR3: CASRGVWPTEAFF
size: NA; length: 17; D: NA; J: TRBJ1-6; V: TRBV4-3; DNA: TGCGCCAGCAGCCAAGTCACCCAGAGCTCCTATAATTCACCCCTCCACTTT; CDR3: CASSQVTQSSYNSPLHF
size: few; length: 17; D: TRBD2; J: TRBJ2-5; V: TRBV9; DNA: TGTGCCAGCAGCGTAGCGCCTAGACTAGCGGGAGTGGAGACCCAGTACTTC; CDR3: CASSVAPRLAGVETQYF